This is a list of T cell receptor beta chains from one sample in a study of PD-1 blockade in classical Hodgkin lymphoma. Data came from immunoSEQ multiplex PCR; TCRdb stores just in-frame clones and leaves some out. This sample has more than 95,000 clones, with roughly 89% found just once. The specimen comprised peripheral blood mononuclear cells (PBMCs), sampled before the fourth cycle of nivolumab. The receptors shown here come from a human donor with classical Hodgkin lymphoma. Each CDR3 is given with its conserved first and last residue.

J gene: TRBJ1-1
V gene: TRBV19
CDR3 protein: CAAQSLPNTEAFF

J gene: TRBJ2-4
V gene: TRBV7-2
CDR3 protein: CASSFPGTGAKNIQYF

J gene: TRBJ1-4
V gene: TRBV11-2
CDR3 protein: CASSYHVGTVNEKLFF

J gene: TRBJ2-1
V gene: TRBV9
CDR3 protein: CASSVAVGDEQFF

J gene: TRBJ2-7
V gene: TRBV7-7
CDR3 protein: CASSQGQGEGYEQYF

J gene: TRBJ2-3
V gene: TRBV7-9
CDR3 protein: CASSLGSSGSRTDTQYF

J gene: TRBJ1-5
V gene: TRBV27
CDR3 protein: CASRRGTMEPQHF

J gene: TRBJ1-1
V gene: TRBV4-2
CDR3 protein: CASSQDRYRTGGRRTEAFF

J gene: TRBJ2-2
V gene: TRBV10-1
CDR3 protein: CASSEEWANTGELFF

J gene: TRBJ2-7
V gene: TRBV7-9
CDR3 protein: CASSRESGTYEQYF

J gene: TRBJ1-2
V gene: TRBV29-1
CDR3 protein: CSVEDVGIPYGYTF

J gene: TRBJ2-1
V gene: TRBV6-1
CDR3 protein: CASSALGRPNEQFF

J gene: TRBJ2-7
V gene: TRBV10-3
CDR3 protein: CAISSAGVSYEQYF

J gene: TRBJ2-5
V gene: TRBV4-1
CDR3 protein: CASSQITGGPKETQYF

J gene: TRBJ1-2
V gene: TRBV18
CDR3 protein: CASSPGTGDVGYTF

J gene: TRBJ1-1
V gene: TRBV7-9
CDR3 protein: CASSADRLMNTEAFF

J gene: TRBJ1-2
V gene: TRBV19
CDR3 protein: CASSDGTNGGYGYTF

J gene: TRBJ1-2
V gene: TRBV23-1
CDR3 protein: CASSEWQGVDYGYTF

J gene: TRBJ2-2
V gene: TRBV10-3
CDR3 protein: CAISEGGGGGRELFF

J gene: TRBJ1-2
V gene: TRBV7-9
CDR3 protein: CASSLAQGLYGYTF

J gene: TRBJ2-5
V gene: TRBV25-1
CDR3 protein: CASSGPLETQYF

J gene: TRBJ2-1
V gene: TRBV19
CDR3 protein: CASRPMRIIQLPRQQFF

J gene: TRBJ2-7
V gene: TRBV6-6
CDR3 protein: CASNLGGSSYEQYF

J gene: TRBJ1-1
V gene: TRBV11-1
CDR3 protein: CASSASGTGSTEAFF

J gene: TRBJ2-7
V gene: TRBV19
CDR3 protein: CASSTGLTYEQYF

J gene: TRBJ2-7
V gene: TRBV28
CDR3 protein: CASSGKKIASAYEQYF

J gene: TRBJ2-7
V gene: TRBV10-3
CDR3 protein: CAIKAGASSYEQYF

J gene: TRBJ2-1
V gene: TRBV28
CDR3 protein: CASNTDRGSYNEQFF

J gene: TRBJ2-1
V gene: TRBV9
CDR3 protein: CASSVTAGAYNEQFF

J gene: TRBJ2-1
V gene: TRBV6-6
CDR3 protein: CASSSGLTYNEQFF

J gene: TRBJ1-4
V gene: TRBV18
CDR3 protein: CASSPGIRVPEKLFF

J gene: TRBJ1-4
V gene: TRBV5-4
CDR3 protein: CASSSRDRDKLFF

J gene: TRBJ1-2
V gene: TRBV19
CDR3 protein: CASSMGQAGNYGYTF

J gene: TRBJ2-2
V gene: TRBV10-1
CDR3 protein: CASKGASRPGELFF

J gene: TRBJ2-7
V gene: TRBV2
CDR3 protein: CASNPYEQYF

J gene: TRBJ2-3
V gene: TRBV30
CDR3 protein: CAWSVAGGADTQYF

J gene: TRBJ1-1
V gene: TRBV4-2
CDR3 protein: CASSQGMNTEAFF

J gene: TRBJ1-1
V gene: TRBV7-6
CDR3 protein: CASSHRTGRAFF

J gene: TRBJ2-1
V gene: TRBV19
CDR3 protein: CASSMLQGAGNEQFF

J gene: TRBJ1-5
V gene: TRBV6-1
CDR3 protein: CASSVGGPRDQPQHF

J gene: TRBJ2-7
V gene: TRBV7-2
CDR3 protein: CASSLGTSGRRSYEQYF

J gene: TRBJ2-7
V gene: TRBV4-1
CDR3 protein: CASSQEAGRNYEQYF

J gene: TRBJ2-5
V gene: TRBV18
CDR3 protein: CASSPTTGETQYF

J gene: TRBJ2-3
V gene: TRBV7-9
CDR3 protein: CASSLASELQYF

J gene: TRBJ2-7
V gene: TRBV30
CDR3 protein: CAWSAYYEQYF

J gene: TRBJ2-5
V gene: TRBV13
CDR3 protein: CASSPDEREGLAETQYF

J gene: TRBJ2-7
V gene: TRBV7-2
CDR3 protein: CASSLGGSPYEQYF

J gene: TRBJ1-5
V gene: TRBV10-3
CDR3 protein: CATGTGYSNQPQHF

J gene: TRBJ2-4
V gene: TRBV25-1
CDR3 protein: CASSDRRGNIQYF

J gene: TRBJ1-1
V gene: TRBV5-4
CDR3 protein: CASSSGGANTEAFF

J gene: TRBJ2-1
V gene: TRBV14
CDR3 protein: CASSQSSSYNEQFF

J gene: TRBJ2-7
V gene: TRBV5-4
CDR3 protein: CASSFGGMGSEQYF

J gene: TRBJ1-1
V gene: TRBV6-5
CDR3 protein: CASSGDRGNTEAFF

J gene: TRBJ2-5
V gene: TRBV5-4
CDR3 protein: CASSLAEGTQYF

J gene: TRBJ2-1
V gene: TRBV14
CDR3 protein: CASSQLFPWAGGKYNEQFF

J gene: TRBJ2-2
V gene: TRBV7-7
CDR3 protein: CASSQNSRRGTGELFF

J gene: TRBJ2-1
V gene: TRBV4-1
CDR3 protein: CASSQDIPQTTYYNEQFF